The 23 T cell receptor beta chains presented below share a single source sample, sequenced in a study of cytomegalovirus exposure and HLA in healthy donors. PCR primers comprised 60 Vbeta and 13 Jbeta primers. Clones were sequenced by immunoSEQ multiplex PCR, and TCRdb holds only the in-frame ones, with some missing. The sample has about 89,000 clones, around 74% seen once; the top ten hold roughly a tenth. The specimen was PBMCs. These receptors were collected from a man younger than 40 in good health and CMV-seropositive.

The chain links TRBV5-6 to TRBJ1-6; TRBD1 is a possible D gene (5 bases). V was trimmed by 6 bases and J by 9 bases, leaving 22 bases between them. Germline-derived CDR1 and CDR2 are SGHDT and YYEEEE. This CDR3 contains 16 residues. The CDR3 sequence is CASILSRAGYGSPLHF. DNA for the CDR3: TGTGCCAGCATCCTCAGCAGGGCGGGATATGGTTCACCCCTCCACTTT.

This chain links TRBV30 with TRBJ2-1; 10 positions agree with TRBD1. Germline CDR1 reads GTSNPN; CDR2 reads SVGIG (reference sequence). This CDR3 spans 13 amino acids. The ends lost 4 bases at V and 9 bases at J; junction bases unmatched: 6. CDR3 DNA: TGTGCCTGGATGGGACAGGGGATAAGTGAGCAGTTCTTC. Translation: CAWMGQGISEQFF. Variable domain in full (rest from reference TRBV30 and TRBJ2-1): SQTIHQWPATLVQPVGSPLSLECTVEGTSNPNLYWYRQAAGRGLQLLFYSVGIGQISSEVPQNLSASRPQDRQFILSSKKLLLSDSGFYLCAWMGQGISEQFFGPGTRLTVL.

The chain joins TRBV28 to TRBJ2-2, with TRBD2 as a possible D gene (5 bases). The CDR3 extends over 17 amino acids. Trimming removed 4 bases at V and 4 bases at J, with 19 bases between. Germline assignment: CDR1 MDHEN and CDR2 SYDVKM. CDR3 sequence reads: CASSYTPGFRGTGELFF. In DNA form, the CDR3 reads TGTGCCAGCAGTTACACCCCCGGGTTTCGGGGCACCGGGGAGCTGTTTTTT.

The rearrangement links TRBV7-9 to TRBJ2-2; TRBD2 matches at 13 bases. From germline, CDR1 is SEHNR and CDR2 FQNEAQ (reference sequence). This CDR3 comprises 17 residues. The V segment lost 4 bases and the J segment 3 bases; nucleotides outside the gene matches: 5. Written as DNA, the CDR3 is TGTGCCAGCAGCTCGACTAGCGGGGGGCCGGACACCGGGGAGCTGTTTTTT. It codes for CASSSTSGGPDTGELFF.

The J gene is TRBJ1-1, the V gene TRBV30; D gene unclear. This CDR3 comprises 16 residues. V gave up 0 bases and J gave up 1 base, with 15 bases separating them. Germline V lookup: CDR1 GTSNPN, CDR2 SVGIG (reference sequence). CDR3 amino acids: CAWSVPGGIKNTEAFF. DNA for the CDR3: TGTGCCTGGAGTGTCCCGGGCGGGATTAAGAACACTGAAGCTTTCTTT.

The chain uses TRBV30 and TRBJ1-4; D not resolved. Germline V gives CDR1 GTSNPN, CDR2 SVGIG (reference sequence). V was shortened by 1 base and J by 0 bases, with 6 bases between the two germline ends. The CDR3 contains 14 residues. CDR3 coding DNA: TGTGCCTGGAGTGGAGGTGCAACTAATGAAAAACTGTTTTTT. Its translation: CAWSGGATNEKLFF.

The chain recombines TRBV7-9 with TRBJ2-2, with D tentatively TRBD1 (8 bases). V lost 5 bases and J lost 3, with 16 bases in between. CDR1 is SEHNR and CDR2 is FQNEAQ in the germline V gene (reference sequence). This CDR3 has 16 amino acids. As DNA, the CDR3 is TGTGCCAGCAGCGCCTGGACAGGGAGGGACACCGGGGAGCTGTTTTTT. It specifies CASSAWTGRDTGELFF.

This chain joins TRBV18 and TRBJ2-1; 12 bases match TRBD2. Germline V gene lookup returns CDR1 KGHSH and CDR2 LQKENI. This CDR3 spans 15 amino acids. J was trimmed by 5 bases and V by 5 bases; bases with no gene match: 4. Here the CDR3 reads CASSGRTSGNNEQFF. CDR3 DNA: TGTGCCAGCTCAGGGAGGACTAGCGGGAACAATGAGCAGTTCTTC.

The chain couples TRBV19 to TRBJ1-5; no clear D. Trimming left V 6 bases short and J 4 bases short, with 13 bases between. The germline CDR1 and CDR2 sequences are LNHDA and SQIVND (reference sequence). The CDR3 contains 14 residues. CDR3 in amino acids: CASSDLTRNQPQHF. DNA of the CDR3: TGTGCCAGTAGCGATTTGACAAGAAATCAGCCCCAGCATTTT.

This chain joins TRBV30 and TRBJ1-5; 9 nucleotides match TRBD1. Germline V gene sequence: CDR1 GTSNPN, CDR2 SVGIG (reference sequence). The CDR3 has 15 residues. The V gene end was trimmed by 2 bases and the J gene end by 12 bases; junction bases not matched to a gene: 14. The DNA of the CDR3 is TGTGCCTGGAGTCTTCGCGGGACAGACAGGGGGGGCCAGCATTTT. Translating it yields CAWSLRGTDRGGQHF.

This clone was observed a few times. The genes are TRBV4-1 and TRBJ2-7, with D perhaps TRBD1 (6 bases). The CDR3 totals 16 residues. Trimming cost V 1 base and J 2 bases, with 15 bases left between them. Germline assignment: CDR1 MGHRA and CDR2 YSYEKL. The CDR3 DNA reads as TGCGCCAGCAGCCAAGTACAGGGCCTGGGACCCTACGAGCAGTACTTC. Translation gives CASSQVQGLGPYEQYF.

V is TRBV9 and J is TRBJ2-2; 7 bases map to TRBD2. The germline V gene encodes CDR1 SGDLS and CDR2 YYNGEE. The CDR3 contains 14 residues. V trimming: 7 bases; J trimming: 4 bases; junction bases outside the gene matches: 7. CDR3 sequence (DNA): TGTGCCAGCGGCAGTCTAGCGGCCACCGGGGAGCTGTTTTTT. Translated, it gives CASGSLAATGELFF.

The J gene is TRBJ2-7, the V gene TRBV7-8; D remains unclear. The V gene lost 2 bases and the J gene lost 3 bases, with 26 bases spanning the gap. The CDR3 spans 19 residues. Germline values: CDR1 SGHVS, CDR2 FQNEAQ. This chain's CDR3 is CASSLPSYAVAAPGYEQYF. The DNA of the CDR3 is TGTGCCAGCAGCTTACCGAGTTACGCCGTCGCGGCACCGGGCTACGAGCAGTACTTC.

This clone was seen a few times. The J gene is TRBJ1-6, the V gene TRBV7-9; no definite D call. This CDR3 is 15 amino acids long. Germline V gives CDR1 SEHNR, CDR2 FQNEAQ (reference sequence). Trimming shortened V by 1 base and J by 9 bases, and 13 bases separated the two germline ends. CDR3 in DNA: TGTGCCAGCAGCTTAGGAAGTGGGCAGGCTTCACCCCTCCACTTT. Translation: CASSLGSGQASPLHF.

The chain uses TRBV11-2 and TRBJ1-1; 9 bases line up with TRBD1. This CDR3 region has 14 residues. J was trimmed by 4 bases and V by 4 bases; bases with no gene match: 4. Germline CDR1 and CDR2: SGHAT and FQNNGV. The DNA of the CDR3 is TGTGCCAGCAGCTCCGGGACAGGGCCCACTGAAGCTTTCTTT. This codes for CASSSGTGPTEAFF.

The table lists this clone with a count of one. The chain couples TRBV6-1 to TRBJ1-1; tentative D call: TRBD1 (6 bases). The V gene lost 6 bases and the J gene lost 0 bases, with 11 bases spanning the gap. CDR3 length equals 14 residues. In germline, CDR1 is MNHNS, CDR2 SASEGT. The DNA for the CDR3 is TGTGCCAGCAGACGACAGGCGATGAACACTGAAGCTTTCTTT. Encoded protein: CASRRQAMNTEAFF.

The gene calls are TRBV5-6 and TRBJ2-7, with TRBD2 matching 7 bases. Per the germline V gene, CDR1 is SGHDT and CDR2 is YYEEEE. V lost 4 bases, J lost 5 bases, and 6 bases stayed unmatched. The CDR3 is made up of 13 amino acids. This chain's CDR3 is CASSALGGNEQYF. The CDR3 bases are TGTGCCAGCAGCGCCCTGGGGGGGAACGAGCAGTACTTC.

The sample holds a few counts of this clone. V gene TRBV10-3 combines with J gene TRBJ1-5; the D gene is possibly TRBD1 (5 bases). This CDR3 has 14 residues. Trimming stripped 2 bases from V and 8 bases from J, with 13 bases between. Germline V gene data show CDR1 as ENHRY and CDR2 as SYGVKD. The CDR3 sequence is CAISEAQGLEPQHF. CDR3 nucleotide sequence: TGTGCCATCAGTGAGGCCCAGGGTCTCGAGCCCCAGCATTTT.

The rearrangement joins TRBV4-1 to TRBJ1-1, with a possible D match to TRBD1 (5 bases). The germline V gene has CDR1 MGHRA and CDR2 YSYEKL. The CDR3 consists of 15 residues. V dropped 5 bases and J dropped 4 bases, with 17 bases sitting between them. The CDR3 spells CASSSFRDKGTEAFF. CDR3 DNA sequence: TGCGCCAGCAGCTCCTTCAGGGATAAGGGCACTGAAGCTTTCTTT.

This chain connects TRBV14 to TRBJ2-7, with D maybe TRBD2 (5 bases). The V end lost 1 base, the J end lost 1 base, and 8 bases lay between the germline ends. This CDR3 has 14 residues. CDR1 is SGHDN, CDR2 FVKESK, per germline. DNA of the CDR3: TGTGCCAGCAGCCAAGGCTCGGGATCCTACGAGCAGTACTTC. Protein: CASSQGSGSYEQYF.

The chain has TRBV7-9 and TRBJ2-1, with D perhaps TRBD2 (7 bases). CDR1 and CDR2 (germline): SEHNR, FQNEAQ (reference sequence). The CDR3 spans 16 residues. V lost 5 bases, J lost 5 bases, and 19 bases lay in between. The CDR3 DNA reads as TGTGCCAGCAGCCTGGGTTACGGGGGGCTAAACAATGAGCAGTTCTTC. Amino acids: CASSLGYGGLNNEQFF.

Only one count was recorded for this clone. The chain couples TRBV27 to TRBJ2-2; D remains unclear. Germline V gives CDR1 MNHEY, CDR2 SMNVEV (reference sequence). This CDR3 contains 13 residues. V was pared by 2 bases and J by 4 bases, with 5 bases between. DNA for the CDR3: TGTGCCAGCAGTTTAGGGCCCACCGGGGAGCTGTTTTTT. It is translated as CASSLGPTGELFF.

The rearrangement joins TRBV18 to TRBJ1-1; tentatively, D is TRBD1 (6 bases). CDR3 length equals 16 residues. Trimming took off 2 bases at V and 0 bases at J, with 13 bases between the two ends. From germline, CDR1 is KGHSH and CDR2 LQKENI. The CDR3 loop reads CASSPGTTSMNTEAFF. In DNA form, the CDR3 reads TGTGCCAGCTCACCAGGGACAACATCTATGAACACTGAAGCTTTCTTT.